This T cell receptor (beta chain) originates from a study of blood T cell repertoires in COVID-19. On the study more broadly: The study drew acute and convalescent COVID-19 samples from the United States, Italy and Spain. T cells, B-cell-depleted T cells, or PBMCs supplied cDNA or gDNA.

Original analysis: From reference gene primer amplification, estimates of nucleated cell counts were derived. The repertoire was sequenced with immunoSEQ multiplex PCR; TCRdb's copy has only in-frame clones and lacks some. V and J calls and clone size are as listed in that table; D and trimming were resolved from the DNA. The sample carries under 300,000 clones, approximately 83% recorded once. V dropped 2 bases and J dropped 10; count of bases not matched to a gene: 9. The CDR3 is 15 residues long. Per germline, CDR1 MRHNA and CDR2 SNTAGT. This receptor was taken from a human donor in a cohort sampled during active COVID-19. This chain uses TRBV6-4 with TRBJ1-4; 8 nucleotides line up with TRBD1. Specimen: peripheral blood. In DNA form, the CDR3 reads TGTGCCAGCAGTGACGCCGGGACAGGAGGTGGAAAACTGTTTTTT. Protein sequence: CASSDAGTGGGKLFF.